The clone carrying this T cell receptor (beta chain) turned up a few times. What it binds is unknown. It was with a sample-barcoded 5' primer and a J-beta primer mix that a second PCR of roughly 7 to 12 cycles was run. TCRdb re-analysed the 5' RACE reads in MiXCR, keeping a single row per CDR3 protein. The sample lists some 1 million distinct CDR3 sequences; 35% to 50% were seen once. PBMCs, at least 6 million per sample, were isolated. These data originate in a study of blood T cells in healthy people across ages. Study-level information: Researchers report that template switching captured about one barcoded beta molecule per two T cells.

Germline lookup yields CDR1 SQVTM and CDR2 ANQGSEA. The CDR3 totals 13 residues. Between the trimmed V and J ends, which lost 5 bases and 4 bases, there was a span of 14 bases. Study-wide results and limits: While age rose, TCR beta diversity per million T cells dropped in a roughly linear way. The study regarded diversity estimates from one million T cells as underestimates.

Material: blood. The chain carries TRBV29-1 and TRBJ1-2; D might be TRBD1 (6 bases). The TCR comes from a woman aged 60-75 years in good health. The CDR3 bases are TGCAGCGTTACTCGGACAGACATCTATGGCTACACCTTC. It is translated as CSVTRTDIYGYTF.